This TCR beta chain was sequenced for a study of Tregs in tolerant kidney transplant recipients. Broader study findings: Expanding Tregs on activated donor B cells appeared to best identify donor-specific TCRbeta clones. Biological reproducibility was not directly addressed in this study.

TCRdb's copy holds only in-frame clones and misses some; the assay was immunoSEQ multiplex PCR. This table has fewer than 150,000 clones, 92% appearing once. Germline V gene lookup returns CDR1 SGHDN and CDR2 FVKESK. V lost 0 bases and J lost 7, with 16 bases in between. The CDR3 totals 16 residues. Concerning this clone itself: What it binds is unknown.

The chain employs TRBV14 and TRBJ2-1; the D gene is possibly TRBD2 (5 bases). Sequenced: CD4+ T cells from blood. The TCR originated in a human donor in good health. In nucleotides, the CDR3 is TGTGCCAGCAGCCAAGATCTTGGGTCGGGGTGGAATGAGCAGTTCTTC. Its protein product is CASSQDLGSGWNEQFF.